The present T cell receptor beta chain was sequenced within a study of T cells in Graves' hyperthyroidism and ophthalmopathy. Broader study findings: The model made its ophthalmopathy prediction, and onset followed a median around six months later. Appearing also in blood were most of the thyroid clonotypes expanded above 0.001.

The CDR3 loop spans 13 amino acids. The germline V gene encodes CDR1 SGHTA and CDR2 FQGNSA. The germline V and J ends were trimmed by 5 bases and 4 bases, with 9 bases remaining between them. Template material for amplifying TCR beta CDR3 regions consisted of RNA transcripts. The HTBI set primed first-round TCR CDR3 RT-PCR. TCRdb called the multiplex PCR reads again in MiXCR, with one record for every CDR3 protein. The sample includes some 440,000 distinct CDR3 sequences, approximately 14% of them seen just once. Newly diagnosed hyperthyroidism patients aged 18 to 65 years had disease lasting under 2 months. This clonotype was counted ten times or more. What it binds is not known.

The sample consisted of blood. The V call is TRBV7-2, the J call TRBJ1-5, with D hard to call. The clonotype originates from a woman aged 18-30 years with Graves' hyperthyroidism. This chain's CDR3 is CASSPEENQPQHF. The DNA of the CDR3 is TGTGCCAGCAGCCCCGAGGAAAATCAGCCCCAGCATTTT.